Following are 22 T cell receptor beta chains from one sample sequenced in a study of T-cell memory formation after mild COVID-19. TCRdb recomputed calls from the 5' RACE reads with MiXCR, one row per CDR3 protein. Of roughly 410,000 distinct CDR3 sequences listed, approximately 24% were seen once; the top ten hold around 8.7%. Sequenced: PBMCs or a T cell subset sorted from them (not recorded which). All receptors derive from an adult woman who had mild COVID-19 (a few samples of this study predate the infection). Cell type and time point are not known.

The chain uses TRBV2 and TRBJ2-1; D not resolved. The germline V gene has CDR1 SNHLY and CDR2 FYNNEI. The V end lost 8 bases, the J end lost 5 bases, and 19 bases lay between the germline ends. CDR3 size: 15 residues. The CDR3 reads CASPRGLEPHNEQFF. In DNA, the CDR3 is TGTGCCAGCCCCCGAGGCCTGGAACCTCACAATGAGCAGTTCTTC.

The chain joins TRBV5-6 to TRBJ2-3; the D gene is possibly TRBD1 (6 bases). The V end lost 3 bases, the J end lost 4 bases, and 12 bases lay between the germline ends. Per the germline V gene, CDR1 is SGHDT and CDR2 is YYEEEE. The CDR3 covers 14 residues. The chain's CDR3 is CASSYGAGADTQYF. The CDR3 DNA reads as TGTGCCAGCAGCTATGGGGCAGGGGCAGATACGCAGTATTTT.

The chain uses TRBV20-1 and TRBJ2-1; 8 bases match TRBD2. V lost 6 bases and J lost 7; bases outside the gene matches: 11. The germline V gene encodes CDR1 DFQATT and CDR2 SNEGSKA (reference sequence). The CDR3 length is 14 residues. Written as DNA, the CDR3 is TGCAGTGCCTACCAAGCGGGAGTGGGGAATGAGCAGTTCTTC. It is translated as CSAYQAGVGNEQFF.

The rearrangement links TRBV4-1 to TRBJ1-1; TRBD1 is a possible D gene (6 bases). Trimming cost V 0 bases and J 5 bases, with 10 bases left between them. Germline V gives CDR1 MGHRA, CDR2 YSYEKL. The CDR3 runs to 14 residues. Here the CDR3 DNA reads TGCGCCAGCAGCCAAGAGGGGGGGCCGACTGAAGCTTTCTTT. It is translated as CASSQEGGPTEAFF.

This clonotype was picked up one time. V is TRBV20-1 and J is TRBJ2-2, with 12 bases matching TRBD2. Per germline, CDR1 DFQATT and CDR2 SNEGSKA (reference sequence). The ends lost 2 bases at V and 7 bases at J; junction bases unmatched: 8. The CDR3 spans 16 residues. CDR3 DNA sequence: TGCAGTGCTAGACTAGCGGGAGGGCCATCGGTCGGGGAGCTGTTTTTT. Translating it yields CSARLAGGPSVGELFF.

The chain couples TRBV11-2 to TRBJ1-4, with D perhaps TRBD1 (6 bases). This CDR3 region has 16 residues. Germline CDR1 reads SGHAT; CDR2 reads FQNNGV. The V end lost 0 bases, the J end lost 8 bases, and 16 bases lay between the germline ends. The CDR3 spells CASSLDPRQVGEKLFF. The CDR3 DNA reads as TGTGCCAGCAGCTTAGATCCGAGACAGGTCGGAGAAAAACTGTTTTTT.

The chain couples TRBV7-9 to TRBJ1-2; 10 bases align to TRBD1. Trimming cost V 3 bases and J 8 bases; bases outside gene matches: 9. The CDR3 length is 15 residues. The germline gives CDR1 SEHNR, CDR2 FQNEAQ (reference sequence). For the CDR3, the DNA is TGTGCCAGCAGCTTCCGGGACAGGGGTTTGGAGGGCTACACCTTC. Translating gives CASSFRDRGLEGYTF.

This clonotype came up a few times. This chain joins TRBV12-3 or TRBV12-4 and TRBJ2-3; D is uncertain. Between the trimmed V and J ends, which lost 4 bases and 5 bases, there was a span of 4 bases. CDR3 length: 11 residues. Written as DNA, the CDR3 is TGTGCCAGCAGTTATCGAGATACGCAGTATTTT. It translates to CASSYRDTQYF.

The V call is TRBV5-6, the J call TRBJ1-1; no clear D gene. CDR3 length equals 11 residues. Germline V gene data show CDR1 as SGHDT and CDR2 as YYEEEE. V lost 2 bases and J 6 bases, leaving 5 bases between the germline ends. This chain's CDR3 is CASSFESEAFF. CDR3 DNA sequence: TGTGCCAGCAGCTTTGAATCTGAAGCTTTCTTT.

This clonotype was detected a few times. CDR3 loop: CASSPDRGLQPQHF. CDR3 nucleotide sequence: TGTGCCAGTAGTCCTGACAGGGGGCTTCAGCCCCAGCATTTT. The chain joins TRBV19 to TRBJ1-5; 10 bases are shared with TRBD1. The CDR3 loop spans 14 amino acids. Germline CDR1 is LNHDA and CDR2 is SQIVND (reference sequence). Unmatched junction bases numbered 4, after V lost 5 bases and J lost 6 bases.

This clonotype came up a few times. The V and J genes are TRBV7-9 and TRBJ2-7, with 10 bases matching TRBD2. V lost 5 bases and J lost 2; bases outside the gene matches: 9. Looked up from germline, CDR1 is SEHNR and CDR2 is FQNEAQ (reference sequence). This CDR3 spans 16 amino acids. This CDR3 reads CASSDTSGEPPYEQYF. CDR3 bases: TGTGCCAGCAGCGATACTAGCGGGGAGCCCCCCTACGAGCAGTACTTC.

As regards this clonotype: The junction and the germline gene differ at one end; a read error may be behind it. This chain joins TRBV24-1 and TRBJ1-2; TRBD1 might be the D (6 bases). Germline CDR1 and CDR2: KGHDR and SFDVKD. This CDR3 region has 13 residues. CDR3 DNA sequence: TGTGCCACGAGTGACAGGCTAAACTATGGCTACACCTTC. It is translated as CATSDRLNYGYTF.

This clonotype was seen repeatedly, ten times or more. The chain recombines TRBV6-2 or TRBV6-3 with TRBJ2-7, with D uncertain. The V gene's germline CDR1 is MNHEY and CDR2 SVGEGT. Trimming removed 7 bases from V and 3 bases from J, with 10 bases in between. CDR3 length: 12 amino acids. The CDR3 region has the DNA TGTGCCAGCACTGATACGCGCTACGAGCAGTACTTC. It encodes CASTDTRYEQYF.

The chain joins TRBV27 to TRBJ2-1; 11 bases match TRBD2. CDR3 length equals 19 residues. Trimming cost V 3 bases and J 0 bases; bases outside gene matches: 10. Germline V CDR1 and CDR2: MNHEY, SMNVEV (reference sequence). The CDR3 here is CASSFPGLAGGSSYNEQFF. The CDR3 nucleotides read TGTGCCAGCAGTTTCCCGGGGCTAGCGGGAGGAAGCTCCTACAATGAGCAGTTCTTC.

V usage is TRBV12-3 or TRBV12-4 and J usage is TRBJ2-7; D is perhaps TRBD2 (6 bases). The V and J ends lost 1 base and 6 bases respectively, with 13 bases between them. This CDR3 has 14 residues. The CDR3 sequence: CASSLGWRAGEQYF. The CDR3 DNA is TGTGCCAGCAGTTTAGGTTGGAGGGCCGGCGAGCAGTACTTC.

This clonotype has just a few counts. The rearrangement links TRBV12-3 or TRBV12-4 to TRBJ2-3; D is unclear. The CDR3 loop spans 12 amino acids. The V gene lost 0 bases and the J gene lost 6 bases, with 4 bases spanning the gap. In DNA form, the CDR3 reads TGTGCCAGCAGTTTAGCGTGGGATACGCAGTATTTT. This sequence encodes CASSLAWDTQYF.

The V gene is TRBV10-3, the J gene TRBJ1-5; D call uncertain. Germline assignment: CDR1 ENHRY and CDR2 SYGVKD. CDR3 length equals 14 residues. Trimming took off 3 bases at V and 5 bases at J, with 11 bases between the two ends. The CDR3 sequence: CAISDEANYQPQHF. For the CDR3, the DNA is TGTGCCATCAGTGACGAGGCAAATTATCAGCCCCAGCATTTT.

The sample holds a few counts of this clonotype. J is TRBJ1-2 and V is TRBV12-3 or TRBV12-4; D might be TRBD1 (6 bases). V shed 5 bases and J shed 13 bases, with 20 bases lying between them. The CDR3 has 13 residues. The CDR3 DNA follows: TGTGCCAGCAGTCCTGGGGGCGACCGTGCAAGCACCTTC. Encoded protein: CASSPGGDRASTF.

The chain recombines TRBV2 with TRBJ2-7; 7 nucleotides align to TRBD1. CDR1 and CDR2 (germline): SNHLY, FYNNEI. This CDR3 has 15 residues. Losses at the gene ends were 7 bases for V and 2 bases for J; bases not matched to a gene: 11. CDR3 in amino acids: CASKRARQGTYEQYF. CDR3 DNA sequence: TGTGCCAGCAAAAGGGCGAGACAGGGCACCTACGAGCAGTACTTC.

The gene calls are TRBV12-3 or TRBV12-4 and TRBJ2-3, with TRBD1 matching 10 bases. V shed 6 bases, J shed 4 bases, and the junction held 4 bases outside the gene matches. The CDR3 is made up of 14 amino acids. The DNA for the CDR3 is TGTGCCAGCAGCTCGACAGGGGGCGCAGATACGCAGTATTTT. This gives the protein CASSSTGGADTQYF.

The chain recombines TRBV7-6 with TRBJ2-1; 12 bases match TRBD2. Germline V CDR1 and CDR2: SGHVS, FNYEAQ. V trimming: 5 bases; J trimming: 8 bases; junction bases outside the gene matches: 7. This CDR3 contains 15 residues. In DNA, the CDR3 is TGTGCCAGCAGCCCCCGGACTAGCGGGAACGATGAGCAGTTCTTC. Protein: CASSPRTSGNDEQFF.

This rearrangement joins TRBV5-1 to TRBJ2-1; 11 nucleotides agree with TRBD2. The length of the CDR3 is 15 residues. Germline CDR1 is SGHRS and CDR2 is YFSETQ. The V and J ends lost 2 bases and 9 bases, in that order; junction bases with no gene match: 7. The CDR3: CASSFTSGGSGEQFF. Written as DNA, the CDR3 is TGCGCCAGCAGCTTTACTAGCGGGGGAAGCGGTGAGCAGTTCTTC.